This TCR beta chain was captured by sequencing in a study of blood T cell repertoires in COVID-19. The data were produced by immunoSEQ multiplex PCR, yet TCRdb's version contains in-frame clones alone and is incomplete. This sample has roughly 250,000 clones, with 84% found just once. The TCR was taken from a human donor in a cohort sampled during active COVID-19. Sequencing was performed on peripheral blood.

The chain's CDR3 is CASSLARQGGAEAFF. CDR3 bases: TGTGCCAGCAGCTTAGCGAGGCAGGGTGGGGCTGAAGCTTTCTTT. The chain employs TRBV7-9 and TRBJ1-1, with D possibly TRBD1 on 5 matching bases. The CDR3 length is 15 residues. V gave up 0 bases and J gave up 6 bases, with 14 bases separating them. The germline V gene has CDR1 SEHNR and CDR2 FQNEAQ (reference sequence).